Reported below is one T cell receptor (beta chain). What it binds is not known. The data belong to a study of T cell repertoires in cytomegalovirus infection. The overall study: Well-studied HLA-B-restricted epitopes and recently identified HLA-C-restricted epitopes of CMV were both used in the study. In public TCR beta signatures, there were indications of both CMV infection and matching HLA type.

MiXCR was run by TCRdb on the reads, yielding one entry per CDR3 protein. The sample has 830,000 or so distinct CDR3 sequences, about 31% seen once. General study points: Predominance within the ex vivo response was attributable to HLA-C-restricted CMV-specific TCR beta clonotypes. CMV carriers having the relevant HLA were flagged by cumulative public TCR beta family frequency.

The junction had 13 bases not matched to a gene; V was cut back by 10 bases and J by 2 bases. The germline V gene has CDR1 SEHNR and CDR2 FQNEAQ (reference sequence). The CDR3 has 16 residues. The chain uses TRBV7-9 and TRBJ1-2, with 10 bases matching TRBD1. The clonotype was recovered from a human donor in good health (CMV status not recorded). Some clones in this sample may be carry-over from other donors' samples. Sample: cultured CD8+ T cells from PBMCs, taken from culture after CMV antigen stimulation. The CDR3 bases are TGTGCCACCGTACGCGCCTCGGGACAGGGGAACTATGGCTACACCTTC. This codes for CATVRASGQGNYGYTF.